This T cell receptor beta chain was recovered during a study of blood T cell repertoires in COVID-19. A note on this clone: The germline gene is not matched at one end of the junction; a read error may be the cause.

Those who participated ranged in age from roughly 18 to 89 years and resided in some 24 US areas. TCRdb's copy holds only in-frame clones and misses some; the assay was immunoSEQ multiplex PCR. The sample comprises 350,000 to 400,000 clones, roughly nine tenths of which are singletons, and 2.5% to 3% rests with the top ten. Per the germline V gene, CDR1 is SSHAT and CDR2 is FNYEAQ (reference sequence). There are 14 residues in the CDR3. The rearrangement uses TRBV7-7 and TRBJ2-5, with 7 bases aligning to TRBD1. Sequencing was done on a sample of PBMCs or T cells enriched from blood (not recorded which). The receptor was derived from a woman in her twenties or thirties who had recovered from COVID-19. CDR3 DNA: TGTGCTAGCAGCCTACAGGGGTCTATCGAGACCCAGTACTTC. It yields the protein CASSLQGSIETQYF. Complete variable domain (other parts from reference TRBV7-7 and TRBJ2-5): GAGVSQSPRYKVTKRGQDVTLRCDPISSHATLYWYQQALGQGPEFLTYFNYEAQPDKSGLPSDRFSAERPEGSISTLTIQRTEQRDSAMYRCASSLQGSIETQYFGPGTRLLVL.